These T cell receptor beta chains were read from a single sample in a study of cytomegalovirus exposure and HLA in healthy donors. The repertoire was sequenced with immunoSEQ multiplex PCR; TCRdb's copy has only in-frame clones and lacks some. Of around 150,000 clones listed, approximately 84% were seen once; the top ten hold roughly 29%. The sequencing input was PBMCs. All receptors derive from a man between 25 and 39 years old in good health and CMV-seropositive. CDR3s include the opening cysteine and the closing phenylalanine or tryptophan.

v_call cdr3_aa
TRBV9 CASSVGQGGNQPQHF
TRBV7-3 CASSLGPGDEQFF
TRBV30 CAWSRTSGRNNEQFF
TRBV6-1 CASSETFGSTDTQYF
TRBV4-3 CASSQYRDGTEAFF
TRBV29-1 CSGGTDYEQYF
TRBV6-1 CASSTGTRVYNEQFF
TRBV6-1 CASSEPYFGGAGTQYF
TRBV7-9 CASSQTSGRGTDTQYF
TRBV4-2 CASSQADSGELFF
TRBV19 CASSIVTGEDYTF
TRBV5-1 CASSFSGAYNEQFF
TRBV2 CASSRRQGSQPQHF